This record covers a single T cell receptor (beta chain). Germline CDR1 reads ENHRY; CDR2 reads SYGVKD. V was clipped by 2 bases and J by 9 bases; unmatched bases: 9. This CDR3 spans 15 amino acids. The entry originates in a study of T cell changes during pregnancy in multiple sclerosis. Sequenced by immunoSEQ multiplex PCR; TCRdb stores in-frame clones only, minus some. This sample has approximately 80,000 clones, with approximately 95% found just once. The source of this sequence is a female donor in good health, enrolled as a control in a pregnancy study. The gene calls are TRBV10-3 and TRBJ2-1, with 8 positions matching TRBD2. This material consisted of peripheral blood, taken in the second trimester of pregnancy. CDR3 protein: CAISEPGTRSGEQFF. As DNA, the CDR3 is TGTGCCATCAGTGAGCCCGGGACTAGATCCGGTGAGCAGTTCTTC.